Below, 26 T cell receptor beta chains from the same sample are listed, as sequenced in a study of cytomegalovirus exposure and HLA in healthy donors. The PCR ran on 60 Vbeta and 13 Jbeta primers. TCRdb keeps only in-frame clones here, not all; method: immunoSEQ multiplex PCR. The data contain about 140,000 clones, 75% to 85% of them singletons. The sequenced material came from PBMCs. Receptors were obtained from a man aged 35 to 55 in good health and CMV-seronegative.

This chain links TRBV7-2 with TRBJ2-2, with a tentative D call TRBD1 (6 bases). V lost 4 bases, J lost 4 bases, and 13 bases lay in between. Germline CDR1 SGHTA, CDR2 FQGNSA. The CDR3 spans 15 residues. The CDR3 coding sequence is TGTGCCAGCAGCTCTACAGGGTCCACCACCGGGGAGCTGTTTTTT. Translating gives CASSSTGSTTGELFF. The full variable domain, with the rest looked up from reference TRBV7-2 and TRBJ2-2, is GAGVSQSPSNKVTEKGKDVELRCDPISGHTALYWYRQSLGQGLEFLIYFQGNSAPDKSGLPSDRFSAERTGGSVSTLTIQRTQQEDSAVYLCASSSTGSTTGELFFGEGSRLTVL.

This chain joins TRBV6-6 and TRBJ2-5; 8 nucleotides line up with TRBD2. The CDR3 runs 16 residues. With V trimmed by 0 bases and J by 5 bases, 8 bases remained unmatched. CDR1 and CDR2 from the germline V gene are MNHNY and SVGAGI (reference sequence). The CDR3 reads CASSYSGTGGRETQYF. CDR3 DNA: TGTGCCAGCAGTTACTCAGGGACGGGGGGGCGGGAGACCCAGTACTTC.

This chain links TRBV12-5 with TRBJ2-1; the match to TRBD2 covers 12 bases. V lost 5 bases to trimming and J lost 6 bases; unmatched junction nucleotides: 2. Germline V gene data show CDR1 as LGHNT and CDR2 as FRNRAP. This CDR3 is 14 amino acids long. In DNA form, the CDR3 reads TGTGCTAGTGGTCTGACTAGCGGGGGCAATGAGCAGTTCTTC. It is translated as CASGLTSGGNEQFF.

The chain joins TRBV10-3 to TRBJ2-4, with 7 positions matching TRBD1. The CDR3 extends over 15 amino acids. CDR1 and CDR2 from the germline V gene are ENHRY and SYGVKD. The J segment lost 3 bases and the V segment lost 2 bases, leaving 4 bases of the junction unmatched. Here the CDR3 reads CAISEDRVGKNIQYF. As DNA, the CDR3 is TGTGCCATCAGTGAGGACAGGGTGGGCAAAAACATTCAGTACTTC.

This rearrangement joins TRBV5-1 to TRBJ2-7; D perhaps matches TRBD2 (5 bases). Per germline, CDR1 SGHRS and CDR2 YFSETQ. The CDR3 consists of 11 residues. V lost 4 bases, J lost 6 bases, and 8 bases lay in between. The CDR3 spells CASSLEGEQYF. The CDR3 coding sequence is TGCGCCAGCAGCCTCGAGGGCGAGCAGTACTTC. Looking up the rest from reference TRBV5-1 and TRBJ2-7 gives the full variable domain: KAGVTQTPRYLIKTRGQQVTLSCSPISGHRSVSWYQQTPGQGLQFLFEYFSETQRNKGNFPGRFSGRQFSNSRSEMNVSTLELGDSALYLCASSLEGEQYFGPGTRLTVT.

This clone was found once. The chain links TRBV7-2 to TRBJ2-5; tentatively, D is TRBD2 (6 bases). Trimming removed 6 bases from V and 1 base from J, with 15 bases in between. Germline CDR1 is SGHTA and CDR2 is FQGNSA. The CDR3 has 15 amino acids. The CDR3 sequence is CASSRLVGRQETQYF. CDR3 nucleotide sequence: TGTGCCAGCAGTCGACTAGTGGGGCGCCAAGAGACCCAGTACTTC.

This clone was picked up a small number of times. The genes are TRBV7-3 and TRBJ2-6; 7 bases line up with TRBD1. J was trimmed by 2 bases and V by 5 bases; bases with no gene match: 6. The length of the CDR3 is 16 residues. In germline, CDR1 is SGHTA, CDR2 FQGTGA. DNA for the CDR3: TGTGCCAGCAGCCTATTCACAGGGGCTGGGGCCAACGTCCTGACTTTC. It codes for CASSLFTGAGANVLTF.

The rearrangement uses TRBV19 and TRBJ1-1, with D tentatively TRBD1 (5 bases). The germline V gene has CDR1 LNHDA and CDR2 SQIVND (reference sequence). Trimming pared 7 bases from V and 6 bases from J, leaving 21 bases between. The CDR3 length is 15 residues. The CDR3 here is CASNLRQPGGAEAFF. CDR3 nucleotide sequence: TGTGCCAGTAATCTCCGACAGCCCGGTGGGGCTGAAGCTTTCTTT.

V is TRBV7-7 and J is TRBJ2-2; D perhaps matches TRBD1 (7 bases). Between the trimmed V and J ends, which lost 3 bases and 6 bases, there was a span of 14 bases. CDR1 and CDR2 (germline): SSHAT, FNYEAQ (reference sequence). The CDR3 is 15 amino acids. CDR3 coding DNA: TGTGCCAGCAGCTTCCAGGGGGGTCGGGCCGGGGAGCTGTTTTTT. Encoded protein: CASSFQGGRAGELFF.

This chain uses TRBV10-1 with TRBJ2-2, with 14 bases matching TRBD2. V trimming: 9 bases; J trimming: 7 bases; junction bases outside the gene matches: 31. This CDR3 is built from 23 residues. Germline V lookup: CDR1 WNHNN, CDR2 SYGVQD (reference sequence). CDR3 protein: CASTRPGLAGAYSRPPWDGELFF. DNA for the CDR3: TGCGCCAGTACCAGGCCGGGACTAGCGGGGGCCTATTCCAGGCCGCCTTGGGACGGGGAGCTGTTTTTT.

The chain has TRBV6-1 and TRBJ2-7; D gene unclear. The CDR3 is 12 amino acids. Germline V CDR1 and CDR2: MNHNS, SASEGT. V was pared by 3 bases and J by 2 bases, with 5 bases between. The CDR3 DNA sequence: TGTGCCAGCAGTGAGCGGACCTACGAGCAGTACTTC. Protein sequence: CASSERTYEQYF.

The chain carries TRBV4-1 and TRBJ1-5; 7 bases align to TRBD1. With 0 bases clipped from V and 5 bases from J, the junction kept 13 bases outside the gene matches. CDR1 and CDR2 from the germline V gene are MGHRA and YSYEKL. This CDR3 region has 18 residues. CDR3 in amino acids: CASSQDGPDRVWDQPQHF. CDR3 sequence (DNA): TGCGCCAGCAGCCAAGATGGGCCCGACAGGGTTTGGGATCAGCCCCAGCATTTT.

The chain couples TRBV10-3 to TRBJ1-1, with D tentatively TRBD1 (5 bases). This CDR3 is 16 amino acids long. V was shortened by 5 bases and J by 1 base, with 17 bases between the two germline ends. Per the germline V gene, CDR1 is ENHRY and CDR2 is SYGVKD. Here the CDR3 reads CAISKNPGLGNTEAFF. The CDR3 region has the DNA TGTGCCATCAGTAAAAACCCGGGACTCGGGAACACTGAAGCTTTCTTT.

V gene TRBV28 combines with J gene TRBJ1-2; TRBD1 agrees at 7 bases. V was clipped by 3 bases and J by 4 bases; unmatched bases: 11. The length of the CDR3 is 16 residues. Germline V lookup: CDR1 MDHEN, CDR2 SYDVKM. CDR3: CASSLALQGRLYGYTF. The CDR3 DNA is TGTGCCAGCAGTTTGGCTCTACAGGGGCGCCTCTATGGCTACACCTTC.

The J gene is TRBJ2-7, the V gene TRBV5-1, with TRBD2 identical over 9 bases. Trimming at V came to 4 bases and at J to 5 bases, leaving 7 bases not matched to a gene. Per germline, CDR1 SGHRS and CDR2 YFSETQ. The CDR3 loop spans 14 amino acids. Here the CDR3 reads CASSIAGAEDEQYF. CDR3 bases: TGCGCCAGCAGCATAGCGGGGGCTGAGGACGAGCAGTACTTC.

The chain employs TRBV28 and TRBJ1-2; 8 bases match TRBD1. Germline loops: CDR1 MDHEN, CDR2 SYDVKM. This CDR3 is 15 amino acids long. V was pared by 5 bases and J by 4 bases, with 9 bases of the junction left unmatched. The CDR3 is CASSRPRQGSYGYTF. The CDR3 bases are TGTGCCAGCAGTCGCCCTCGACAGGGGTCCTATGGCTACACCTTC.

The chain joins TRBV7-9 to TRBJ1-2; TRBD1 agrees at 9 bases. This CDR3 region has 14 residues. J gave up 3 bases and V 4 bases, and 3 bases lay outside the gene matches. Looked up from germline, CDR1 is SEHNR and CDR2 is FQNEAQ (reference sequence). In DNA form, the CDR3 reads TGTGCCAGCAGCTCCGACAGGGGGGACTATGGCTACACCTTC. Translation gives CASSSDRGDYGYTF.

The rearrangement uses TRBV19 and TRBJ1-1; TRBD1 matches 7 bases. V lost 9 bases to trimming and J lost 1 base; unmatched junction nucleotides: 2. CDR3 length: 12 amino acids. CDR1 is LNHDA and CDR2 is SQIVND in the germline V gene (reference sequence). CDR3 sequence (DNA): TGTGCCAGGGGACAGAGGAACACTGAAGCTTTCTTT. As protein: CARGQRNTEAFF.

The chain is built from TRBV30 and TRBJ2-5; 7 bases map to TRBD1. J lost 5 bases, V lost 3 bases, and 15 bases had no gene match. Germline values: CDR1 GTSNPN, CDR2 SVGIG (reference sequence). This CDR3 region has 16 residues. This CDR3 is CAWRSGQGVSWETQYF. CDR3 nucleotide sequence: TGTGCCTGGAGATCGGGGCAGGGGGTCAGCTGGGAGACCCAGTACTTC.

This chain joins TRBV5-4 and TRBJ1-1; 9 bases are a match to TRBD1. Germline trimming cut 1 base from V and 8 bases from J; bases unmatched to any gene: 6. This CDR3 is built from 14 residues. Germline lookup yields CDR1 SGHNT and CDR2 YYREEE (reference sequence). CDR3 sequence reads: CASSLTGGQREAFF. CDR3 DNA: TGTGCCAGCAGCTTGACAGGGGGCCAGAGGGAAGCTTTCTTT.

This chain uses TRBV5-1 with TRBJ1-2; 9 nucleotides line up with TRBD1. There are 14 residues in the CDR3. The V segment lost 4 bases and the J segment 7 bases; nucleotides outside the gene matches: 8. Germline CDR1 SGHRS, CDR2 YFSETQ. The CDR3 sequence is CASSTGQGDFGYTF. CDR3 in DNA: TGCGCCAGCAGCACGGGACAGGGTGATTTTGGCTACACCTTC.

A note on this clone: Other DNA sequences from this sample encode an identical CDR3 as well. The rearrangement joins TRBV25-1 to TRBJ1-6; possibly TRBD1 for D (5 bases). The CDR3 extends over 13 amino acids. Germline V gene lookup returns CDR1 MGHDK and CDR2 SYGVNS. Trimming shortened V by 5 bases and J by 10 bases, and 12 bases separated the two germline ends. The CDR3 bases are TGTGCCAGCAGTAAGACAGAGAAATCACCCCTCCACTTT. It is translated as CASSKTEKSPLHF.

CDR3 amino acids: CASSLITASSYEQYF. The CDR3 nucleotides read TGCGCCAGCAGCTTGATCACAGCAAGCTCCTACGAGCAGTACTTC. The V call is TRBV5-1, the J call TRBJ2-7; D gene ambiguous. The CDR3 consists of 15 residues. CDR1 SGHRS and CDR2 YFSETQ come from the germline V gene. Between the trimmed V and J ends, which lost 1 base and 0 bases, there was a span of 11 bases.

The gene calls are TRBV30 and TRBJ1-4, with no clear D. CDR3 length equals 15 residues. Trimming pared 4 bases from V and 7 bases from J, leaving 19 bases between. Germline V gene data show CDR1 as GTSNPN and CDR2 as SVGIG (reference sequence). This CDR3 is CAWTGGGRASEKLFF. CDR3 nucleotide sequence: TGTGCCTGGACCGGAGGAGGGAGGGCCAGTGAAAAACTGTTTTTT.

The chain employs TRBV6-1 and TRBJ2-3, with 8 bases aligning to TRBD2. CDR3 length: 14 residues. The trim removed 5 bases at V and 3 bases at J, leaving 4 bases unmatched. The V gene's germline CDR1 is MNHNS and CDR2 SASEGT. CDR3 sequence (DNA): TGTGCCAGCAGTAAAAGCGGGGGAACAGATACGCAGTATTTT. This sequence encodes CASSKSGGTDTQYF.

Turning to this clone: The CDR3 end shows no conserved phenylalanine or tryptophan, and so a read error is likely. DNA for the CDR3: TGTGCCAGCAGTTTAGCGGGGGGGAGCACAGATACGCAGTATGTT. Protein: CASSLAGGSTDTQYV. This sequence joins TRBV6-1 and TRBJ2-3; 11 bases fit TRBD2. With 5 bases clipped from V and 0 bases from J, the junction kept 1 base outside the gene matches. This CDR3 contains 15 residues. Germline-derived CDR1 and CDR2 are MNHNS and SASEGT.